This T cell receptor (beta chain) was sequenced in a study of vaccination effects on CD4 cells after COVID-19. The overall study: Each participant was given two doses of one vaccine (BNT162b2 or mRNA-1273).

Here immunoSEQ multiplex PCR was the method, and the copy in TCRdb shows in-frame clones only, minus some. Of 20,000 to 25,000 clones in the sample, approximately 70% were seen once. Overall study findings and caveats: In vaccinees who were healthy, merely 1 out of 255 vaccine-induced clones cross-reacted with common cold coronaviruses.

V shed 5 bases and J shed 6 bases, with 16 bases lying between them. The V gene's germline CDR1 is SGHAT and CDR2 FQNNGV. The CDR3 length is 15 residues. Antigen-specific CD4+ T cells expanded by the ViraFEST assay with viral peptide pools were then sequenced. Investigators separated out CD4+ T cells once approximately 9 days of culture had passed. Vaccine recipients lacked prior SARS-CoV-2 infection and had negative nucleocapsid antibodies. Cells had half their medium changed to IL-2 medium on days 3 and 7. Turning to this clone: The antigen is undetermined.

J is TRBJ2-2 and V is TRBV11-2; TRBD2 might be the D (7 bases). The TCR sequence derives from a human donor who received a COVID-19 vaccine. The sample was CD4+ T cells from PBMCs cultured with HCoV-NL63 spike peptides, taken before COVID-19 vaccination. CDR3 nucleotide sequence: TGTGCCAGCAGCAGGATGAGGGGGGGAGCCGGGGAGCTGTTTTTT. Its protein product is CASSRMRGGAGELFF.